What follows describes a single T cell receptor beta chain. The antigen is not known. Measured with immunoSEQ multiplex PCR; TCRdb has only the in-frame clones, and not every one. The sample contains fewer than 100,000 clones, approximately 85% of which appear only once. This sample is drawn from a study of graft-versus-host responses after intestinal transplantation. The CDR3 sequence is 14 residues long. Germline-derived CDR1 and CDR2 are MDHEN and SYDVKM. Trimming cost V 2 bases and J 7 bases, with 14 bases left between them. Overall study findings and caveats: GvH clones were found in recipient marrow; some appeared first in ileum or blood. Maximum circulating GvH clone levels tracked with early post-transplant HvG decreases.

The rearrangement links TRBV28 to TRBJ1-1; D is perhaps TRBD1 (6 bases). This sequence was found in a human patient who received an intestinal transplant, so some T cells may come from the graft donor. Specimen: PBMCs, collected 255 days after intestinal transplant. The CDR3, as DNA: TGTGCCAGCAGTTTAAGCGCGGGGGCGATTGAAGCTTTCTTT. Residues: CASSLSAGAIEAFF.